This T cell receptor (beta chain) was sequenced during a study of Graves' ophthalmopathy and Graves' hyperthyroidism. Study-level results: Clonotypes were expanded in thyroid at above 0.001 frequency, and most also appeared in blood. A model of 13 signatures distinguished ophthalmopathy from stable hyperthyroidism at under 90% sensitivity and 81.08% specificity.

Comment on this clonotype: Its antigen is unknown. A much larger clone is a single base away; this may be a read error. Because it lacks the conserved phenylalanine or tryptophan at the end, this CDR3 is likely a read error.

The study excluded patients with other autoimmune diseases, uncontrolled infections, pregnancy or lactation. Fresh peripheral blood (around 9.7 ml) yielded the PBMCs. The CDR3 consists of 11 residues. The V gene's germline CDR1 is GTSNPN and CDR2 SVGIG (reference sequence). V was pared by 4 bases and J by 6 bases, with 8 bases between. Beta-chain TCR CDR3 regions were amplified from RNA transcripts. Second-round multiplex PCR followed a first-round RT-PCR using HTBI primers. Via MiXCR, TCRdb re-called the multiplex PCR reads, giving one row per CDR3 protein. The sample shows a few hundred thousand distinct CDR3 sequences, 20% to 25% of them seen only once.

The chain recombines TRBV30 with TRBJ2-3; D might be TRBD1 (6 bases). The specimen sequenced was peripheral blood. The sequence came from a woman between 45 and 65 years old with Graves' ophthalmopathy. CDR3 in DNA: TGTGCCTGGACCACAGGGGATACGCAGTATTCT. It translates to CAWTTGDTQYS.